The rows below give T cell receptor beta chains drawn from one sample of a study of Ad26.COV2.S vaccination and SARS-CoV-2 variants. The method was immunoSEQ multiplex PCR; TCRdb's version includes in-frame clones alone and lacks a portion of them. The repertoire holds roughly 300,000 clones, with about 85% as singletons. Here the sequenced sample was peripheral blood, taken in a trial of Ad26.COV2.S vaccine versus placebo. The origin of the receptors is a person aged 18 to 59 who received the Ad26.COV2.S COVID-19 vaccine or a placebo. CDR3s include the opening cysteine and the closing phenylalanine or tryptophan. D genes are given only for firm matches. Some rows have no size entry. The others give once, few or many, or a class for an expanded clone.

.	TRBD1	TRBV18	TRBJ2-5	13	CASSQDRDSTQYF	TGTGCCAGCTCCCAGGACAGGGACAGTACCCAGTACTTC
once	TRBD1	TRBV7-2	TRBJ1-2	13	CASSPDRVYGYTF	TGTGCCAGCAGCCCGGACAGGGTCTATGGCTACACCTTC
.	TRBD1	TRBV6-5	TRBJ2-7	15	CASSYAGTGGDEQYF	TGTGCCAGCAGTTACGCCGGGACAGGGGGCGACGAGCAGTACTTC
.	.	TRBV2	TRBJ1-3	13	CASSWGRGNTIYF	TGTGCCAGTAGTTGGGGCAGAGGAAACACCATATATTTT
once	TRBD2	TRBV6-5	TRBJ2-3	15	CASRRLAGSTDTQYF	TGTGCCAGCAGGAGACTAGCGGGAAGCACAGATACGCAGTATTTT
.	TRBD2	TRBV4-1	TRBJ2-7	17	CASSQEVRPSGYYEQYF	TGCGCCAGCAGCCAAGAAGTTCGGCCTAGCGGGTACTACGAGCAGTACTTC
.	TRBD1	TRBV4-3	TRBJ1-2	18	CASSQEGTGFLSNYGYTF	TGCGCCAGCAGCCAAGAGGGGACAGGGTTCCTATCTAACTATGGCTACACCTTC
.	TRBD1	TRBV6-2/TRBV6-3	TRBJ2-4	17	CASSYSTTGGLGNIQYF	TGTGCCAGCAGTTACTCGACGACAGGGGGCCTCGGAAACATTCAGTACTTC
.	.	TRBV5-4	TRBJ1-4	14	CASSPRGAREKLFF	TGTGCCAGCAGCCCCCGGGGGGCCAGGGAAAAACTGTTTTTT
.	.	TRBV5-1	TRBJ1-2	14	CASSLGTTNYGYTF	TGCGCCAGCAGCTTGGGGACGACGAACTATGGCTACACCTTC
.	.	TRBV3-1/TRBV3-2	TRBJ2-7	14	CASSQVPSRGEQYF	TGTGCCAGCAGCCAAGTGCCCTCTAGGGGCGAGCAGTACTTC
.	.	TRBV30	TRBJ2-7	13	CAWNGGPLYEQYF	TGTGCCTGGAACGGGGGCCCCCTCTACGAGCAGTACTTC
few	.	TRBV4-3	TRBJ2-1	16	CASSQEFDYLGDEQFF	TGCGCCAGCAGCCAAGAGTTTGACTATCTCGGGGATGAGCAGTTCTTC
once	TRBD1	TRBV15	TRBJ1-1	14	CATSSGGSATEAFF	TGTGCCACCAGCTCAGGGGGTTCTGCTACTGAAGCTTTCTTT
.	.	TRBV4-3	TRBJ2-7	16	CASSQDTRGLSYEQYF	TGCGCCAGCAGCCAAGATACGAGGGGACTCTCCTACGAGCAGTACTTC
.	TRBD2	TRBV27	TRBJ2-3	16	CASKGLAGVITDTQYF	TGTGCCAGCAAGGGACTAGCGGGGGTAATCACCGATACGCAGTATTTT
.	TRBD2	TRBV27	TRBJ2-3	14	CASRGYGGADTQYF	TGTGCCAGCAGGGGCTACGGGGGGGCAGATACGCAGTATTTT
.	.	TRBV9	TRBJ2-7	13	CASSVDGGFEQYF	TGTGCCAGCAGCGTAGATGGCGGGTTCGAGCAGTACTTC
.	TRBD1	TRBV19	TRBJ1-1	16	CASSMVTGQSNTEAFF	TGTGCCAGTAGTATGGTGACAGGGCAGTCGAACACTGAAGCTTTCTTT
.	.	TRBV4-3	TRBJ2-7	16	CASSQDQQGISYEQYF	TGCGCCAGCAGCCAAGATCAGCAGGGTATCTCCTACGAGCAGTACTTC
once	.	TRBV27	TRBJ2-2	12	CASSVINGELFF	TGTGCCAGCAGTGTAATTAACGGGGAGCTGTTTTTT
.	.	TRBV4-1	TRBJ1-1	14	CASSPRPENTEAFF	TGCGCCAGCAGCCCCCGTCCAGAGAACACTGAAGCTTTCTTT
.	.	TRBV10-3	TRBJ2-7	10	CAISDTRQYF	TGTGCCATCAGCGATACCCGGCAGTACTTC
.	.	TRBV13	TRBJ2-3	12	CASSLVPDTQYF	TGTGCCAGCAGCTTAGTACCAGATACGCAGTATTTT
medium-sized	.	TRBV19	TRBJ1-5	13	CASSIDTGSPQHF	TGTGCCAGTAGTATAGATACCGGGTCCCCCCAGCATTTT